This T cell receptor (beta chain) was identified during a study of cytomegalovirus exposure and HLA in healthy donors. Overall study: When 350 to 500 donors were genotyped, 81% of them were found to fall in the Caucasian-associated ancestry cluster.

PCR amplification relied on 60 Vbeta primers (plus 13 Jbeta primers). Assay: immunoSEQ multiplex PCR; the TCRdb copy retains only in-frame clones and omits some. This table holds approximately 180,000 clones, 70% to 80% found once. Concerning this clone: The antigen is unknown.

The germline V gene encodes CDR1 SGHRS and CDR2 YFSETQ. The CDR3 has 14 residues. The J segment lost 8 bases and the V segment lost 0 bases, leaving 7 bases of the junction unmatched. Whole-study results and caveats: Researchers catalogued approximately 170 TCR beta chains as cytomegalovirus-associated. Association with HLA alleles at 0.05 false discovery rate was found for 15,000 to 20,000 TCR beta sequences in a later analysis.

Sequencing was done on a sample of PBMCs. The clonotype comes from a woman aged 50 to 65 in good health and CMV-seronegative. The V gene is TRBV5-1, the J gene TRBJ1-2; 7 bases match TRBD1. The CDR3: CASSLGQGRSGYTF. The CDR3 DNA follows: TGCGCCAGCAGCTTGGGACAGGGAAGGAGCGGCTACACCTTC.